The 21 T cell receptor beta chains reported below all come from one sample, sequenced in a study of Ad26.COV2.S vaccination and SARS-CoV-2 variants. Treatment indicated: around 19 received Ad26.COV2.S at low or high dose, single or two shots; 5 received placebo; per-sample allocation not given. Sampling happened 63 days after the first vaccine or placebo injection. Libraries were prepared by immunoSEQ multiplex PCR; TCRdb keeps only in-frame clonotypes and omits some of them. The sample yields 380,000 or so clones, about 87% seen once. The sample here was peripheral blood, taken in a trial of Ad26.COV2.S vaccine versus placebo. The receptors derive from a person aged 18-60 years who received the Ad26.COV2.S COVID-19 vaccine or a placebo.

This chain joins TRBV7-2 and TRBJ2-7; tentative D call: TRBD2 (5 bases). Germline CDR1 and CDR2: SGHTA and FQGNSA. Trimming removed 5 bases from V and 2 bases from J, with 19 bases in between. This CDR3 spans 16 amino acids. CDR3 residues: CASSLPFGVLTYEQYF. The CDR3 DNA reads as TGTGCCAGCAGCCTACCCTTCGGGGTCCTAACCTACGAGCAGTACTTC. The full variable domain, completed using reference TRBV7-2 and TRBJ2-7, is GAGVSQSPSNKVTEKGKDVELRCDPISGHTALYWYRQSLGQGLEFLIYFQGNSAPDKSGLPSDRFSAERTGGSVSTLTIQRTQQEDSAVYLCASSLPFGVLTYEQYFGPGTRLTVT.

J is TRBJ2-1 and V is TRBV5-4; D unresolved. The CDR3 is 15 residues long. The germline V and J ends were trimmed by 0 bases and 0 bases, with 7 bases remaining between them. CDR1 and CDR2 from the germline V gene are SGHNT and YYREEE (reference sequence). This CDR3 reads CASSLATASYNEQFF. CDR3 DNA: TGTGCCAGCAGCTTGGCAACCGCCTCCTACAATGAGCAGTTCTTC.

J is TRBJ1-2 and V is TRBV5-5; D is unresolved. CDR3 length equals 17 residues. The germline V and J ends were trimmed by 1 base and 2 bases, with 18 bases remaining between them. CDR1 is SGHKS and CDR2 is YYEKEE in the germline V gene (reference sequence). The CDR3 DNA follows: TGTGCCAGCAGCTTGCAGGAGTTGGCGTCGGGGAACTATGGCTACACCTTC. Translating gives CASSLQELASGNYGYTF.

This clone was counted once. The chain couples TRBV27 to TRBJ2-2, with 12 positions matching TRBD2. The germline V gene encodes CDR1 MNHEY and CDR2 SMNVEV (reference sequence). This CDR3 region has 15 residues. Trimming removed 5 bases from V and 7 bases from J; junction bases left unmatched: 5. Here the CDR3 reads CASSLRTSGDGELFF. CDR3 nucleotides: TGTGCCAGCAGTCTTCGGACTAGCGGGGACGGGGAGCTGTTTTTT.

V usage is TRBV12-5 and J usage is TRBJ1-2; D perhaps matches TRBD1 (6 bases). The CDR3 is 16 residues long. Trimming removed 0 bases from V and 5 bases from J, with 16 bases in between. Germline V gene data show CDR1 as LGHNT and CDR2 as FRNRAP. The CDR3 region is CASGLVLRTESYGYTF. As DNA, the CDR3 is TGTGCTAGTGGTTTGGTATTGAGGACAGAATCTTATGGCTACACCTTC.

The chain links TRBV7-2 to TRBJ1-4; no clear D. Trimming left V 1 base short and J 7 bases short, with 10 bases between. Germline lookup yields CDR1 SGHTA and CDR2 FQGNSA. This CDR3 spans 14 amino acids. CDR3 bases: TGTGCCAGCAGCTTAGATATGAGGGCTGAAAAACTGTTTTTT. Protein: CASSLDMRAEKLFF.

The chain recombines TRBV28 with TRBJ2-5; 10 nucleotides align to TRBD2. V was clipped by 6 bases and J by 6 bases; unmatched bases: 13. The germline gives CDR1 MDHEN, CDR2 SYDVKM. The CDR3 sequence is 16 residues long. The CDR3 DNA reads TGTGCCAGCAGCTCCCCCCCTAGCGGGAGTGGAAAGACCCAGTACTTC. It encodes CASSSPPSGSGKTQYF.

As to this clone: Germline and junction disagree at one end, which may indicate a read error. The chain combines TRBV5-6 with TRBJ2-7; 7 bases align to TRBD1. This CDR3 is 12 amino acids long. From germline, CDR1 is SGHDT and CDR2 YYEEEE. The CDR3 loop reads CASSPLTQGMNF. The CDR3 DNA reads TGTGCCAGCAGCCCCTTAACACAGGGGATGAACTTC.

The chain is built from TRBV5-1 and TRBJ2-3; 7 nucleotides line up with TRBD1. Germline-derived CDR1 and CDR2 are SGHRS and YFSETQ. This CDR3 region has 15 residues. With V trimmed by 6 bases and J by 2 bases, 9 bases remained unmatched. The CDR3 nucleotides are TGCGCCAGCAACCATCGGGACAGACCCACAGATACGCAGTATTTT. Translated: CASNHRDRPTDTQYF.

The rearrangement uses TRBV10-3 and TRBJ1-1, with D maybe TRBD1 (5 bases). Between the trimmed V and J ends, which lost 5 bases and 3 bases, there was a span of 19 bases. Germline V lookup: CDR1 ENHRY, CDR2 SYGVKD. The CDR3 is made up of 16 amino acids. CDR3 in amino acids: CAISWARDQGYTEAFF. The CDR3 region has the DNA TGTGCCATCAGTTGGGCGCGGGACCAAGGATACACTGAAGCTTTCTTT.

The rearrangement joins TRBV5-5 to TRBJ2-5, with a weak D call TRBD2 (6 bases). V was clipped by 1 base and J by 0 bases, with 13 bases between them. The CDR3 length is 16 residues. Per germline, CDR1 SGHKS and CDR2 YYEKEE (reference sequence). DNA of the CDR3: TGTGCCAGCAGCTTGATCCGGGGGAAGTACCAAGAGACCCAGTACTTC. Translating it yields CASSLIRGKYQETQYF.

As for this clone: This sample also contains other DNA sequences that code for the same CDR3. This chain uses TRBV5-1 with TRBJ2-3; 9 nucleotides line up with TRBD1. This CDR3 contains 14 residues. Germline CDR1 and CDR2: SGHRS and YFSETQ. After removal of 4 bases from V and 3 bases from J, the junction contained 3 bases not matched to a gene. The CDR3 region has the DNA TGCGCCAGCAGCCCTGGACAGGGGACAGATACGCAGTATTTT. This codes for CASSPGQGTDTQYF.

J is TRBJ1-1 and V is TRBV5-6; D gene ambiguous. Germline lookup yields CDR1 SGHDT and CDR2 YYEEEE. The CDR3 extends over 15 amino acids. V shed 4 bases and J shed 1 base, with 14 bases lying between them. The CDR3 is CASSPLSARNTEAFF. As DNA, the CDR3 is TGTGCCAGCAGCCCCCTCAGTGCGCGGAACACTGAAGCTTTCTTT. Using reference TRBV5-6 and TRBJ1-1 for the parts outside the CDR3, the full variable domain is DAGVTQSPTHLIKTRGQQVTLRCSPKSGHDTVSWYQQALGQGPQFIFQYYEEEERQRGNFPDRFSGHQFPNYSSELNVNALLLGDSALYLCASSPLSARNTEAFFGQGTRLTVV.

The V and J genes are TRBV4-3 and TRBJ2-7; 11 bases align to TRBD1. Germline lookup yields CDR1 LGHNA and CDR2 YSLEER. Losses at the gene ends were 4 bases for V and 2 bases for J; bases not matched to a gene: 4. The CDR3 spans 15 residues. The CDR3 coding sequence is TGCGCCAGCAGCCCGGGACAGGGGGGACCCTACGAGCAGTACTTC. This sequence encodes CASSPGQGGPYEQYF.

The V gene is TRBV4-2, the J gene TRBJ2-7, with 7 bases fitting TRBD2. With V trimmed by 1 base and J by 0 bases, 0 bases remained unmatched. The germline V gene encodes CDR1 LGHNA and CDR2 YNFKEQ. This CDR3 has 14 amino acids. The CDR3 bases are TGTGCCAGCAGCCAAGGCGGGGGCTCCTACGAGCAGTACTTC. This translates into CASSQGGGSYEQYF.

J is TRBJ1-2 and V is TRBV21-1; the D call TRBD1 from the table was never checked on the DNA. TRBV21-1 is flagged as a pseudogene. The CDR3 is 13 amino acids. The CDR3 here is CASTPGQGKGYTF. CDR3 DNA: TGTGCCAGCACCCCGGGACAGGGAAAAGGCTACACCTTC.

This clone has a single count. The chain is built from TRBV7-8 and TRBJ2-7; D is unresolved. The germline gives CDR1 SGHVS, CDR2 FQNEAQ. The ends were cut back, 2 bases at V and 1 base at J, with 12 bases in the middle. The CDR3 is 15 residues long. The CDR3 here is CASSLQPRNSYEQYF. CDR3 sequence (DNA): TGTGCCAGCAGCTTACAGCCCCGGAATTCCTACGAGCAGTACTTC.

The chain employs TRBV9 and TRBJ1-3, with D possibly TRBD1 on 6 matching bases. The V and J ends lost 0 bases and 3 bases respectively, with 10 bases between them. The V gene's germline CDR1 is SGDLS and CDR2 YYNGEE. This CDR3 comprises 15 residues. The CDR3 nucleotides read TGTGCCAGCAGCGTAGCGACAGGCGGTGGAAACACCATATATTTT. Translation: CASSVATGGGNTIYF.

This chain connects TRBV4-3 to TRBJ2-5, with D tentatively TRBD2 (6 bases). The V and J ends lost 5 bases and 1 base respectively, with 14 bases between them. The germline CDR1 and CDR2 sequences are LGHNA and YSLEER. This CDR3 comprises 15 residues. CDR3 region: CASSLSGTSQETQYF. As DNA, the CDR3 is TGCGCCAGCAGCTTGTCCGGGACTTCCCAAGAGACCCAGTACTTC.

V usage is TRBV9 and J usage is TRBJ2-1; a possible D gene is TRBD2 (6 bases). CDR3 length: 14 residues. Germline V lookup: CDR1 SGDLS, CDR2 YYNGEE. The V gene lost 0 bases and the J gene lost 12 bases, with 16 bases spanning the gap. The CDR3 nucleotides are TGTGCCAGCAGCGTAGATGGTATCGGGACTCGGCAGTTCTTC. Translating it yields CASSVDGIGTRQFF.

This chain links TRBV6-2 or TRBV6-3 with TRBJ2-7; tentatively, D is TRBD1 (6 bases). With 2 bases removed from V and 1 base from J, the gap between germline ends came to 9 bases. Germline V CDR1 and CDR2: MNHEY, SVGEGT. This CDR3 has 14 residues. The chain's CDR3 is CASSYEQGSYEQYF. Written as DNA, the CDR3 is TGTGCCAGCAGTTACGAGCAGGGGTCCTACGAGCAGTACTTC.